This TCR beta chain was found in a study of shared clonotypes between healthy human individuals. The CDR3 covers 15 residues. V lost 3 bases, J lost 2 bases, and 11 bases lay in between. Germline assignment: CDR1 MNHEY and CDR2 SVGAGI. Of note for this clone: The sample carries other DNA sequences with the same CDR3.

Profiled with immunoSEQ multiplex PCR; TCRdb holds only in-frame clones, not every one. The repertoire has 2 million to 2.5 million clones, 85% to 95% of them found once; the top ten carry 0.35% to 0.5%. The receptor's source is a man aged 18 to 30 in good health. Some clones in this sample may be carry-over from other donors' samples. The chain uses TRBV6-5 and TRBJ1-5; TRBD1 is a possible D gene (6 bases). The sequenced material came from naive CD4+ T cells from PBMCs. Subset noted: CD45RA+ positively selected. The CDR3 sequence: CASSYGGAGNQPQHF. CDR3 coding DNA: TGTGCCAGCAGTTATGGGGGCGCAGGCAATCAGCCCCAGCATTTT.